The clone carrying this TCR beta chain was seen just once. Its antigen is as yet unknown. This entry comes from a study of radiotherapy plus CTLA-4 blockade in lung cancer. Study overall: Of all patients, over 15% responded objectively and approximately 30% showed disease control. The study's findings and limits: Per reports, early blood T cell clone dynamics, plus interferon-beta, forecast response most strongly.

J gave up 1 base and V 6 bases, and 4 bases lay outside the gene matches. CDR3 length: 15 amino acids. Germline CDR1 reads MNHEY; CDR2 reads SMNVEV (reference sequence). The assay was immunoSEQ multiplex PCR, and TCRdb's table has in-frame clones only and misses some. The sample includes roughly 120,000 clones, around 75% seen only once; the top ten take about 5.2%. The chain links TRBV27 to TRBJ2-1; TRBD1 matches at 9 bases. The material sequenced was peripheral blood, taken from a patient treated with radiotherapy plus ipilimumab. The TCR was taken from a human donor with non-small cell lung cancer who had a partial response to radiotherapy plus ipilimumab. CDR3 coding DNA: TGTGCCAGCAGAAGAGACAGGGGGTCCTACAATGAGCAGTTCTTC. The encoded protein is CASRRDRGSYNEQFF.